Below, 22 T cell receptor beta chains from the same sample are listed, as sequenced in a study of blood T cell repertoires in COVID-19. The repertoire was sequenced with immunoSEQ multiplex PCR; TCRdb's copy has only in-frame clones and lacks some. Of some 160,000 clones in the sample, 70% to 90% were seen once. Sequencing was performed on PBMCs or T cells enriched from blood (not recorded which). Every receptor here comes from a woman in her 40s who had recovered from COVID-19.

The V call is TRBV2, the J call TRBJ1-1; D unclear. In germline, CDR1 is SNHLY, CDR2 FYNNEI. V lost 7 bases, J lost 4 bases, and 22 bases lay in between. The CDR3 is made up of 16 amino acids. CDR3 residues: CASTWDPSRGGTEAFF. CDR3 DNA: TGTGCCAGCACGTGGGATCCCTCAAGAGGAGGCACTGAAGCTTTCTTT.

This clone has more than one count but fewer than ten. V gene TRBV6-4 combines with J gene TRBJ2-1, with 7 bases fitting TRBD1. This CDR3 spans 15 amino acids. The V gene's germline CDR1 is MRHNA and CDR2 SNTAGT. Trimming took 5 bases from V and 6 from J; bases not matched to a gene: 10. CDR3 amino acids: CASSISGGRANEQFF. The CDR3 DNA sequence: TGTGCCAGCAGTATCTCAGGGGGAAGAGCCAATGAGCAGTTCTTC.

The chain uses TRBV12-5 and TRBJ1-5, with D tentatively TRBD1 (6 bases). Trimming left V 6 bases short and J 1 base short, with 16 bases between. The CDR3 sequence is 16 residues long. Germline V CDR1 and CDR2: LGHNT, FRNRAP. In DNA form, the CDR3 reads TGTGCTAGTGGCCACCCCGGGACACTGAGCAATCAGCCCCAGCATTTT. This sequence encodes CASGHPGTLSNQPQHF.

This rearrangement joins TRBV9 to TRBJ1-1; the D gene is possibly TRBD1 (5 bases). V was cut by 5 bases and J by 5 bases, with 16 bases left in between. CDR1 is SGDLS and CDR2 is YYNGEE in the germline V gene. CDR3 size: 14 residues. This CDR3 is CASSPTGGKTEAFF. The CDR3 bases are TGTGCCAGCAGTCCCACCGGGGGGAAGACTGAAGCTTTCTTT. Variable domain in full (rest from reference TRBV9 and TRBJ1-1): DSGVTQTPKHLITATGQRVTLRCSPRSGDLSVYWYQQSLDQGLQFLIQYYNGEERAKGNILERFSAQQFPDLHSELNLSSLELGDSALYFCASSPTGGKTEAFFGQGTRLTVV.

The gene calls are TRBV5-1 and TRBJ2-2; 11 bases align to TRBD2. This CDR3 comprises 18 residues. CDR1 is SGHRS and CDR2 is YFSETQ in the germline V gene. J lost 6 bases, V lost 3 bases, and 13 bases had no gene match. CDR3 sequence: CASSSILAGGAVAGELFF. CDR3 sequence (DNA): TGCGCCAGCAGCTCGATTCTAGCGGGGGGAGCGGTCGCCGGGGAGCTGTTTTTT.

The genes are TRBV2 and TRBJ1-2; D gene unclear. The CDR3 has 13 residues. Trimming removed 7 bases from V and 2 bases from J, with 11 bases in between. Germline lookup yields CDR1 SNHLY and CDR2 FYNNEI. CDR3 in DNA: TGTGCCAGCACCACCGAGGTAAACTATGGCTACACCTTC. This encodes CASTTEVNYGYTF.

The chain employs TRBV14 and TRBJ2-1; no reliable D call. Germline values: CDR1 SGHDN, CDR2 FVKESK. The CDR3 runs to 12 residues. V was clipped by 8 bases and J by 12 bases, with 17 bases between them. CDR3 sequence reads: CASAPGRSGQFF. The DNA for the CDR3 is TGTGCCAGCGCTCCTGGTCGCTCCGGGCAGTTCTTC.

This chain connects TRBV7-8 to TRBJ1-5, with D perhaps TRBD1 (6 bases). Trimming left V 5 bases short and J 11 bases short, with 19 bases between. The CDR3 extends over 14 amino acids. Per the germline V gene, CDR1 is SGHVS and CDR2 is FQNEAQ. The CDR3 loop is CASSADRLPSAQHF. In DNA, the CDR3 is TGTGCCAGCAGCGCGGACAGACTTCCCTCGGCCCAGCATTTT. The full variable domain, its missing parts supplied by reference TRBV7-8 and TRBJ1-5, is GAGVSQSPRYKVAKRGQDVALRCDPISGHVSLFWYQQALGQGPEFLTYFQNEAQLDKSGLPSDRFFAERPEGSVSTLKIQRTQQEDSAVYLCASSADRLPSAQHFGDGTRLSIL.

This chain uses TRBV18 with TRBJ2-2; 10 bases agree with TRBD2. The CDR3 sequence is 17 residues long. J gave up 5 bases and V 0 bases, and 6 bases lay outside the gene matches. CDR1 and CDR2 from the germline V gene are KGHSH and LQKENI. CDR3 sequence: CASSPPRPAGGTGELFF. CDR3 DNA sequence: TGTGCCAGCTCACCACCGAGGCCAGCGGGGGGGACCGGGGAGCTGTTTTTT.

The chain couples TRBV29-1 to TRBJ2-2; 7 bases agree with TRBD2. This CDR3 contains 14 residues. Trimming at V came to 8 bases and at J to 6 bases, leaving 12 bases not matched to a gene. CDR1 SQVTM and CDR2 ANQGSEA come from the germline V gene. The CDR3 loop is CSTSDGGGAGELFF. CDR3 in DNA: TGCAGCACCTCGGACGGCGGGGGTGCCGGGGAGCTGTTTTTT.

V gene TRBV19 combines with J gene TRBJ2-2; a weak D match, TRBD1 (5 bases). Trimming shortened V by 7 bases and J by 3 bases, and 15 bases separated the two germline ends. The germline V gene has CDR1 LNHDA and CDR2 SQIVND (reference sequence). CDR3 length: 15 residues. The CDR3 bases are TGTGCCAGTACCCCTTTCCAGGGTGACACCGGGGAGCTGTTTTTT. Amino acid sequence: CASTPFQGDTGELFF.

V is TRBV19 and J is TRBJ2-7, with 7 bases identical to TRBD2. The CDR3 has 16 residues. Germline-derived CDR1 and CDR2 are LNHDA and SQIVND (reference sequence). The V and J ends lost 1 base and 2 bases, in that order; junction bases with no gene match: 8. The CDR3 nucleotides read TGTGCCAGTAGTATAGCTCCTAGCGGCTCTACCTACGAGCAGTACTTC. Translation gives CASSIAPSGSTYEQYF.

The chain's CDR3 is CASGRLGGNEQFF. As DNA, the CDR3 is TGTGCCAGCGGGCGGCTAGGAGGCAATGAGCAGTTCTTC. The V and J genes are TRBV7-3 and TRBJ2-1; TRBD2 is a possible D gene (5 bases). V lost 8 bases to trimming and J lost 6 bases, with 14 bases between them. Germline V gene lookup returns CDR1 SGHTA and CDR2 FQGTGA. This CDR3 has 13 residues. The variable domain in full, with the rest retrieved from reference TRBV7-3 and TRBJ2-1, is GAGVSQTPSNKVTEKGKYVELRCDPISGHTALYWYRQSLGQGPEFLIYFQGTGAADDSGLPNDRFFAVRPEGSVSTLKIQRTERGDSAVYLCASGRLGGNEQFFGPGTRLTVL.

V and J are TRBV3-1 (or the pseudogene TRBV3-2) and TRBJ2-7; the D gene is possibly TRBD1 (6 bases). Germline CDR1 and CDR2: LGHDT and YNNKEL (reference sequence). V was shortened by 3 bases and J by 6 bases, with 18 bases between the two germline ends. The length of the CDR3 is 15 residues. The CDR3 region is CASSQTGTGISEQYF. For the CDR3, the DNA is TGTGCCAGCAGCCAGACGGGAACAGGGATCAGCGAGCAGTACTTC.

This rearrangement joins TRBV2 to TRBJ1-2, with TRBD1 identical over 7 bases. V was pared by 8 bases and J by 4 bases, with 4 bases of the junction left unmatched. This CDR3 comprises 12 residues. In germline, CDR1 is SNHLY, CDR2 FYNNEI. This CDR3 reads CASARDSYGYTF. CDR3 in DNA: TGTGCCAGCGCCCGGGACAGCTATGGCTACACCTTC.

This clone has only one observation. The CDR3 protein is CASSQVPTGGSNYGYTF. CDR3 DNA sequence: TGTGCCAGCAGCCAAGTTCCGACAGGGGGCAGTAACTATGGCTACACCTTC. This chain joins TRBV4-2 and TRBJ1-2, with 10 bases matching TRBD1. V dropped 1 base and J dropped 1; count of bases not matched to a gene: 6. CDR3 length equals 17 residues. CDR1 and CDR2 from the germline V gene are LGHNA and YNFKEQ.

The V gene is TRBV4-1, the J gene TRBJ1-3, with D maybe TRBD1 (6 bases). Trimming pared 3 bases from V and 2 bases from J, leaving 11 bases between. CDR3 length: 15 residues. Per germline, CDR1 MGHRA and CDR2 YSYEKL. In nucleotides, the CDR3 is TGCGCCAGCAGCCATCTGGGGGCAGCTGGAAACACCATATATTTT. It codes for CASSHLGAAGNTIYF.

The chain couples TRBV5-8 to TRBJ1-1; D not resolved. The CDR3 is 13 amino acids. Germline V gene lookup returns CDR1 SGHTS and CDR2 YDEGEE. The germline V and J ends were trimmed by 2 bases and 0 bases, with 5 bases remaining between them. The CDR3 reads CASSLSMNTEAFF. Here the CDR3 DNA reads TGTGCCAGCAGCTTAAGCATGAACACTGAAGCTTTCTTT.

The rearrangement links TRBV6-5 to TRBJ2-7; 7 bases align to TRBD2. Germline V lookup: CDR1 MNHEY, CDR2 SVGAGI. V was pared by 0 bases and J by 7 bases, with 6 bases of the junction left unmatched. The CDR3 covers 14 residues. As DNA, the CDR3 is TGTGCCAGCAGTTACTCAGCGGGGCTCTGGGAGCAGTACTTC. Translating gives CASSYSAGLWEQYF.

V and J are TRBV5-1 and TRBJ2-4; 13 nucleotides line up with TRBD2. Germline assignment: CDR1 SGHRS and CDR2 YFSETQ. V lost 2 bases and J lost 5; bases outside the gene matches: 4. The CDR3 contains 16 residues. The CDR3 coding sequence is TGCGCCAGCAGCTTCGGACTAGCGGGAGACGAAAACATTCAGTACTTC. It yields the protein CASSFGLAGDENIQYF. The full variable domain, completed using reference TRBV5-1 and TRBJ2-4, is KAGVTQTPRYLIKTRGQQVTLSCSPISGHRSVSWYQQTPGQGLQFLFEYFSETQRNKGNFPGRFSGRQFSNSRSEMNVSTLELGDSALYLCASSFGLAGDENIQYFGAGTRLSVL.

The chain is built from TRBV27 and TRBJ2-7; 9 nucleotides agree with TRBD1. CDR1 is MNHEY, CDR2 SMNVEV, per germline (reference sequence). The J segment lost 5 bases and the V segment lost 8 bases, leaving 13 bases of the junction unmatched. The CDR3 is made up of 15 amino acids. The CDR3 is CASWATGGLINEQYF. CDR3 nucleotide sequence: TGTGCCAGCTGGGCCACAGGGGGCCTTATCAACGAGCAGTACTTC.

The chain recombines TRBV2 with TRBJ2-5, with TRBD1 as a possible D gene (5 bases). Germline CDR1 and CDR2: SNHLY and FYNNEI. CDR3 length: 15 amino acids. V lost 2 bases to trimming and J lost 2 bases, with 12 bases between them. The CDR3 DNA reads TGTGCCAGCAGTGAACTCAGGACACATCAAGAGACCCAGTACTTC. Translated, it gives CASSELRTHQETQYF.